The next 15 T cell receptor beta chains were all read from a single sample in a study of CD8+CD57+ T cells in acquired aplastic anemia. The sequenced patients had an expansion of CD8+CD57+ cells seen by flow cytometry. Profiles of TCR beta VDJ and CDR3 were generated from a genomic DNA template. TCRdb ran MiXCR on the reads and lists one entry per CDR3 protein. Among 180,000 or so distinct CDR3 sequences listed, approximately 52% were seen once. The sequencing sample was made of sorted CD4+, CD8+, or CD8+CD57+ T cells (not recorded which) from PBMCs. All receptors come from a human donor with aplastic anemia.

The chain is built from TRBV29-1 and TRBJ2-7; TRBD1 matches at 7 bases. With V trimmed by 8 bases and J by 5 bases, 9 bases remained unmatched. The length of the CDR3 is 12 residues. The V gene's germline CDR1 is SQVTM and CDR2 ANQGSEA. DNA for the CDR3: TGCAGCCCAAGACAGGGTGGGAACGAGCAGTACTTC. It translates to CSPRQGGNEQYF.

Written as DNA, the CDR3 is TGTGCCAGCAGCCCCGAAGGGTTTTCTAACTATGGCTACACCTTC. Translating it yields CASSPEGFSNYGYTF. The rearrangement links TRBV7-7 to TRBJ1-2, with D hard to call. The V and J ends lost 5 bases and 0 bases respectively, with 13 bases between them. Germline CDR1 and CDR2: SSHAT and FNYEAQ (reference sequence). This CDR3 has 15 amino acids.

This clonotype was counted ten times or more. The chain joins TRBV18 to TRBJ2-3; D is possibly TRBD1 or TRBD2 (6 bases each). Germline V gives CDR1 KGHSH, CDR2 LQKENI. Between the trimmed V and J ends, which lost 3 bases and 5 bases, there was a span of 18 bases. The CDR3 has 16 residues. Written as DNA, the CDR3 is TGTGCCAGCTCACCCGTGGGAGGCCTAGGGGGAGATACGCAGTATTTT. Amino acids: CASSPVGGLGGDTQYF.

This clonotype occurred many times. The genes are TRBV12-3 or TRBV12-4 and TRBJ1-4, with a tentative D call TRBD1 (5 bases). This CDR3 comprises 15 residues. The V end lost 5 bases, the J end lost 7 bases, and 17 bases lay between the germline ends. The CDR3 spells CASSMGQGRSEKLFF. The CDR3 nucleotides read TGTGCCAGCAGTATGGGTCAGGGTAGGTCTGAAAAACTGTTTTTT.

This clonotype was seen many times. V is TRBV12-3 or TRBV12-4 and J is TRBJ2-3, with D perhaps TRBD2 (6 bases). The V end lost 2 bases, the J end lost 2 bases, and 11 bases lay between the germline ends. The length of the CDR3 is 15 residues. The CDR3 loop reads CASSLFGGNTDTQYF. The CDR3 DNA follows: TGTGCCAGCAGTTTATTCGGCGGGAACACAGATACGCAGTATTTT.

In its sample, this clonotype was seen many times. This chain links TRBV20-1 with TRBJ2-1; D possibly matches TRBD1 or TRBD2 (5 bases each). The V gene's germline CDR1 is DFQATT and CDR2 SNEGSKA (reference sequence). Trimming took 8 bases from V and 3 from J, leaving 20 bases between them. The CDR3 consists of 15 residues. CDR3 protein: CSTLRDPFFYNEQFF. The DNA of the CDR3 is TGCAGTACTCTCCGGGACCCCTTTTTCTACAATGAGCAGTTCTTC.

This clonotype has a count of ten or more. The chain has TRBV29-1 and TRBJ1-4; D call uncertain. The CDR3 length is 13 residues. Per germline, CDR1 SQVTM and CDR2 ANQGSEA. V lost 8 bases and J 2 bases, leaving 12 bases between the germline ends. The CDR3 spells CSPEGLTNEKLFF. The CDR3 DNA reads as TGCAGCCCTGAAGGGTTGACTAATGAAAAACTGTTTTTT.

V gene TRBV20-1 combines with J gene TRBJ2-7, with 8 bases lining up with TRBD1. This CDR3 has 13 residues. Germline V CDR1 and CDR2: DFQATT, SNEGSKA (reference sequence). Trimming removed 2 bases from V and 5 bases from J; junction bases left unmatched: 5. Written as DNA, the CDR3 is TGCAGTGCTAGACGCGACAGGGGCCACGAGCAGTACTTC. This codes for CSARRDRGHEQYF.

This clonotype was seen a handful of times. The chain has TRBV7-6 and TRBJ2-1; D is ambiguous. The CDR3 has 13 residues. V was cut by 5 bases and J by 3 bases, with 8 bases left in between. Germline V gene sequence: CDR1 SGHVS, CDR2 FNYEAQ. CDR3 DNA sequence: TGTGCCAGCAGCGAAGACATCTACAATGAGCAGTTCTTC. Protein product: CASSEDIYNEQFF.

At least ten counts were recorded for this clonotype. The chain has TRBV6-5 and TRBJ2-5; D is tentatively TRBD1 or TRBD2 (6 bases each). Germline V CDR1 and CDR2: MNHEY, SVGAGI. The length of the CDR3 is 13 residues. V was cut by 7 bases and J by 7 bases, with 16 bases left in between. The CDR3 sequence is CASTGQGGTTQYF. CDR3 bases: TGTGCCAGCACCGGCCAAGGGGGGACGACCCAGTACTTC.

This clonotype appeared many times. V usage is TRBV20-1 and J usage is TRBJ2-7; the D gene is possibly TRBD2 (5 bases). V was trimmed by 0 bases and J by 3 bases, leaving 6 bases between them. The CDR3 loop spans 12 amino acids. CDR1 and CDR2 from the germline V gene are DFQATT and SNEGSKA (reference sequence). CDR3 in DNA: TGCAGTGCTAGAGAAGGACTCTACGAGCAGTACTTC. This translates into CSAREGLYEQYF.

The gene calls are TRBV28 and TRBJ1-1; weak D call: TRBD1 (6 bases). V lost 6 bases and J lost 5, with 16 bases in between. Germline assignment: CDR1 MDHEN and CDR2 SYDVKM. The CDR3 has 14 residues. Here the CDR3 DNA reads TGTGCCAGCAGGGAGAGCAGGGGATGGACTGAAGCTTTCTTT. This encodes CASRESRGWTEAFF.

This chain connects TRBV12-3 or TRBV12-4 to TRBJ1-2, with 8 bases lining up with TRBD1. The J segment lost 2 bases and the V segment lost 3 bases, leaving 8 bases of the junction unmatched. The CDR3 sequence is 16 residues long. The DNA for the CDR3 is TGTGCCAGCAGTTTTCACGGACAGGGCACCAACTATGGCTACACCTTC. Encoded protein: CASSFHGQGTNYGYTF.

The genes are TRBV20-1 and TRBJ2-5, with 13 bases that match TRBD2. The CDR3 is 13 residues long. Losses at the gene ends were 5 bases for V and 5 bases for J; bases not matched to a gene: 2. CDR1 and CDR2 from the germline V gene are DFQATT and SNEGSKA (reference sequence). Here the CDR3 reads CSAETSGRETQYF. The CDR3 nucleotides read TGCAGTGCTGAGACTAGCGGGAGGGAGACCCAGTACTTC.

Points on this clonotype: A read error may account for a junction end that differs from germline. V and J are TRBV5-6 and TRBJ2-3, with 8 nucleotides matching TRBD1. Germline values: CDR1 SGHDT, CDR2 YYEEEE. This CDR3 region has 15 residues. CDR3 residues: CVSSFQGAVTDTQYF. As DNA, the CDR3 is TGTGTCAGCAGCTTCCAGGGGGCAGTTACAGATACGCAGTATTTT.